Below are 24 T cell receptor beta chains sequenced from a single sample in a study of shared clonotypes between healthy human individuals. Libraries were prepared by immunoSEQ multiplex PCR; TCRdb keeps only in-frame clonotypes and omits some of them. The sample holds about 960,000 clones; approximately 80% are singletons and the top ten take 1.5%. The specimen sequenced was memory CD4+ T cells sorted from blood. Documented subset: CD45RA-negative fraction. The receptors here all came from a man between 18 and 29 years old in good health.

This clone was seen repeatedly, ten times or more. Other DNA sequences in the sample encode the same CDR3. The V gene is TRBV4-1, the J gene TRBJ1-5; D not certain. Trimming removed 1 base at V and 3 bases at J, with 7 bases between. CDR1 is MGHRA, CDR2 YSYEKL, per germline. There are 14 residues in the CDR3. Here the CDR3 DNA reads TGCGCCAGCAGCCAAGGGCAGGACAATCAGCCCCAGCATTTT. This translates into CASSQGQDNQPQHF.

The chain employs TRBV2 and TRBJ2-4; 7 nucleotides agree with TRBD1. Trimming removed 7 bases from V and 9 bases from J; junction bases left unmatched: 9. CDR3 length: 13 residues. Germline CDR1 is SNHLY and CDR2 is FYNNEI. The CDR3 reads CASTLSTGSIQYF. The DNA of the CDR3 is TGTGCCAGCACCCTTTCGACAGGGAGCATTCAGTACTTC.

This chain uses TRBV6-1 with TRBJ1-2; D gene uncertain. The V end lost 4 bases, the J end lost 2 bases, and 17 bases lay between the germline ends. Germline-derived CDR1 and CDR2 are MNHNS and SASEGT. This CDR3 is 16 amino acids long. CDR3: CASSGSRGLGNYGYTF. In DNA form, the CDR3 reads TGTGCCAGCAGTGGTTCTAGAGGTCTAGGGAACTATGGCTACACCTTC.

This clone was detected a few times. This chain connects TRBV12-5 to TRBJ2-5, with 10 bases identical to TRBD2. This CDR3 comprises 18 residues. In germline, CDR1 is LGHNT, CDR2 FRNRAP. CDR3 in DNA: TGTGCGGAGGGACGAGGGCGGACCGGGACTAGCGCAGGGGAGGCCCAGTACTTC. Its protein product is CAEGRGRTGTSAGEAQYF.

This clone was detected many times. The genes are TRBV6-5 and TRBJ2-7, with D possibly TRBD1 on 6 matching bases. The V and J ends lost 6 bases and 0 bases respectively, with 12 bases between them. Germline CDR1 is MNHEY and CDR2 is SVGAGI. CDR3 length: 14 amino acids. Written as DNA, the CDR3 is TGTGCCAGCAGCGAGACAGGAAACTCCTACGAGCAGTACTTC. The encoded protein is CASSETGNSYEQYF.

The chain recombines TRBV6-1 with TRBJ1-1; TRBD1 might be the D (5 bases). Trimming removed 6 bases at V and 0 bases at J, with 14 bases between. CDR1 is MNHNS and CDR2 is SASEGT in the germline V gene. This CDR3 contains 15 residues. The chain's CDR3 is CASREHGGVNTEAFF. The CDR3 nucleotides read TGTGCCAGCAGGGAACACGGAGGGGTGAACACTGAAGCTTTCTTT.

A few counts support this clone. V is TRBV6-1 and J is TRBJ2-7; D is ambiguous. This CDR3 has 15 amino acids. Germline lookup yields CDR1 MNHNS and CDR2 SASEGT. The V end lost 4 bases, the J end lost 6 bases, and 19 bases lay between the germline ends. The CDR3 DNA is TGTGCCAGCAGTGCCCGTGACCGAGGAACATCCGAGCAGTACTTC. This encodes CASSARDRGTSEQYF.

J is TRBJ1-6 and V is TRBV9; no firm D call. Trimming stripped 4 bases from V and 5 bases from J, with 16 bases between. CDR3 length: 16 residues. The germline CDR1 and CDR2 sequences are SGDLS and YYNGEE. DNA for the CDR3: TGTGCCAGCAGCCCAGCCGGACGGTCCGATAATTCACCCCTCCACTTT. Its protein product is CASSPAGRSDNSPLHF.

This clone appeared many times. V and J are TRBV5-4 and TRBJ2-3, with 8 nucleotides matching TRBD2. Germline CDR1 reads SGHNT; CDR2 reads YYREEE (reference sequence). The ends lost 4 bases at V and 6 bases at J; junction bases unmatched: 16. The length of the CDR3 is 17 residues. The CDR3 sequence is CASSLGGTGGPADTQYF. The CDR3 DNA follows: TGTGCCAGCAGCCTCGGGGGAACGGGGGGGCCAGCGGATACGCAGTATTTT. Complete variable domain (other parts from reference TRBV5-4 and TRBJ2-3): ETGVTQSPTHLIKTRGQQVTLRCSSQSGHNTVSWYQQALGQGPQFIFQYYREEENGRGNFPPRFSGLQFPNYSSELNVNALELDDSALYLCASSLGGTGGPADTQYFGPGTRLTVL.

In its sample, this clone was seen once. This chain uses TRBV11-2 with TRBJ2-1; TRBD2 might be the D (6 bases). Trimming left V 2 bases short and J 5 bases short, with 13 bases between. The germline V gene encodes CDR1 SGHAT and CDR2 FQNNGV. The CDR3 loop spans 15 amino acids. CDR3 loop: CASSLRDSVDNEQFF. Written as DNA, the CDR3 is TGTGCCAGCAGCTTACGGGACTCAGTCGACAATGAGCAGTTCTTC.

The V call is TRBV6-1, the J call TRBJ2-7; D is perhaps TRBD2 (5 bases). From germline, CDR1 is MNHNS and CDR2 SASEGT. This CDR3 is 14 amino acids long. V shed 7 bases and J shed 0 bases, with 13 bases lying between them. The CDR3 protein is CASNPEGNSYEQYF. DNA for the CDR3: TGTGCCAGCAACCCCGAGGGCAACTCCTACGAGCAGTACTTC.

This clone showed up just a few times. This chain joins TRBV21-1 and TRBJ2-3; TRBD2 is taken as the D call from the table, unchecked against the DNA. TRBV21-1 has pseudogene status. This CDR3 is built from 19 residues. The DNA for the CDR3 is TGTGCCAGCACCATATGGGGGGGCAGTCCGGGACTAAGAGGAGATACGCAGTATTTT. Encoded protein: CASTIWGGSPGLRGDTQYF.

This chain links TRBV19 with TRBJ2-3; TRBD1 or TRBD2 may be the D gene (5 bases each). Germline V gives CDR1 LNHDA, CDR2 SQIVND (reference sequence). CDR3 length: 15 amino acids. Trimming removed 7 bases at V and 6 bases at J, with 20 bases between. CDR3 sequence: CASTDFGGRMDTQYF. In DNA form, the CDR3 reads TGTGCCAGTACCGATTTTGGGGGACGGATGGATACGCAGTATTTT.

The V and J genes are TRBV28 and TRBJ2-7; possible D gene TRBD2, 5 bases. This CDR3 comprises 15 residues. Germline V gene data show CDR1 as MDHEN and CDR2 as SYDVKM. Trimming took off 7 bases at V and 0 bases at J, with 16 bases between the two ends. CDR3 residues: CASTLGSASSYEQYF. The CDR3 region has the DNA TGTGCCAGCACCTTGGGGAGCGCGAGCTCCTACGAGCAGTACTTC.

This chain links TRBV9 with TRBJ1-5; D is possibly TRBD1 (5 bases). The CDR3 spans 14 residues. V shed 3 bases and J shed 3 bases, with 10 bases lying between them. Germline values: CDR1 SGDLS, CDR2 YYNGEE. The CDR3 spells CASSEDINNQPQHF. CDR3 coding DNA: TGTGCCAGCAGCGAGGACATAAACAATCAGCCCCAGCATTTT.

The rearrangement joins TRBV10-3 to TRBJ2-3; D ambiguous. Germline loops: CDR1 ENHRY, CDR2 SYGVKD. This CDR3 contains 14 residues. V lost 2 bases to trimming and J lost 5 bases, with 11 bases between them. CDR3 protein: CAISEIGSRDTQYF. The CDR3 DNA reads TGTGCCATCAGTGAGATTGGGTCTAGAGATACGCAGTATTTT.

A remark on this clone: Additional DNA sequences in this sample encode the identical CDR3. The chain is built from TRBV28 and TRBJ1-2, with 9 nucleotides matching TRBD1. The CDR3 extends over 13 amino acids. CDR1 is MDHEN, CDR2 SYDVKM, per germline. The V and J ends lost 5 bases and 8 bases, in that order; junction bases with no gene match: 6. The CDR3 sequence is CASSLQGAGGYTF. The CDR3 DNA reads as TGTGCCAGCAGTCTACAGGGGGCCGGCGGCTACACCTTC.

V is TRBV7-2 and J is TRBJ2-7; possibly TRBD2 for D (6 bases). CDR3 length equals 15 residues. Trimming stripped 4 bases from V and 4 bases from J, with 17 bases between. Per germline, CDR1 SGHTA and CDR2 FQGNSA. The CDR3 region is CASSSPGGQGYEQYF. The CDR3 nucleotides are TGTGCCAGCAGCTCCCCCGGGGGTCAAGGGTACGAGCAGTACTTC. The full variable domain, in which reference TRBV7-2 and TRBJ2-7 provide the parts outside the CDR3, is GAGVSQSPSNKVTEKGKDVELRCDPISGHTALYWYRQSLGQGLEFLIYFQGNSAPDKSGLPSDRFSAERTGGSVSTLTIQRTQQEDSAVYLCASSSPGGQGYEQYFGPGTRLTVT.

This chain connects TRBV5-1 to TRBJ2-5; a weak D match, TRBD2 (6 bases). Trimming removed 4 bases at V and 1 base at J, with 14 bases between. Germline V CDR1 and CDR2: SGHRS, YFSETQ. CDR3 length: 15 residues. The CDR3 is CASSQTSRPQETQYF. The CDR3 region has the DNA TGCGCCAGCAGCCAGACTAGTCGCCCCCAAGAGACCCAGTACTTC.

The V call is TRBV7-2, the J call TRBJ2-5; no clear D. This CDR3 region has 12 residues. Per germline, CDR1 SGHTA and CDR2 FQGNSA. Between the trimmed V and J ends, which lost 2 bases and 5 bases, there was a span of 6 bases. The CDR3 nucleotides are TGTGCCAGCAGCTTAATGCGGGAGACCCAGTACTTC. It is translated as CASSLMRETQYF.

The chain carries TRBV5-4 and TRBJ2-7; 8 positions match TRBD1. From germline, CDR1 is SGHNT and CDR2 YYREEE (reference sequence). CDR3 length: 14 amino acids. V lost 4 bases and J lost 2; bases outside the gene matches: 5. The CDR3 region has the DNA TGTGCCAGCAGCAGGTCGGGACAGGCCTACGAGCAGTACTTC. Translated: CASSRSGQAYEQYF.

This clone appeared a single time. The genes are TRBV15 and TRBJ2-7, with 7 bases matching TRBD1. The CDR3 is 15 residues long. J lost 3 bases, V lost 5 bases, and 10 bases had no gene match. From germline, CDR1 is LNHNV and CDR2 YYDKDF (reference sequence). This CDR3 is CATSFDRDPLYEQYF. The CDR3 region has the DNA TGTGCCACCAGCTTTGACAGGGACCCCCTCTACGAGCAGTACTTC. The entire variable domain, with the rest obtained from reference TRBV15 and TRBJ2-7, is as follows: DAMVIQNPRYQVTQFGKPVTLSCSQTLNHNVMYWYQQKSSQAPKLLFHYYDKDFNNEADTPDNFQSRRPNTSFCFLDIRSPGLGDTAMYLCATSFDRDPLYEQYFGPGTRLTVT.

The chain joins TRBV7-2 to TRBJ2-1; 14 bases agree with TRBD2. Germline loops: CDR1 SGHTA, CDR2 FQGNSA. Trimming took 5 bases from V and 6 from J; bases not matched to a gene: 6. The CDR3 length is 16 residues. CDR3 coding DNA: TGTGCCAGCAGCAGGACTAGCGGGAGGCAAAGCAATGAGCAGTTCTTC. Translated: CASSRTSGRQSNEQFF.

The chain joins TRBV5-4 to TRBJ1-6, with TRBD1 matching over 8 bases. This CDR3 is 15 amino acids long. Trimming cost V 4 bases and J 10 bases; bases outside gene matches: 10. CDR1 and CDR2 (germline): SGHNT, YYREEE (reference sequence). CDR3 amino acids: CASSPTGVVGSPLHF. The CDR3 bases are TGTGCCAGCAGCCCGACAGGGGTGGTAGGATCACCCCTCCACTTT.